Following are 2 T cell receptor beta chains from one sample sequenced in a study of technical replicates of blood from a few donors (dated by TCRdb to 2015 to 2018). The method behind the library was the immunoSEQ multiplex PCR assay. TCRdb's version of the immuneACCESS table is confined to in-frame rearrangements and falls short of the full clone set. An unresolved V gene accounts for under half of the shortfall where checked; the remainder is of unknown origin. This sample gives around 80,000 clones in total; 85% to 95% of them show up just once. Approximately 0.42% of the sample goes to the ten largest clones. The sample consisted of T cells isolated from PBMCs. These TCRs come from a human donor in good health.

V usage is TRBV7-2 and J usage is TRBJ2-7, with D perhaps TRBD1 (5 bases). From germline, CDR1 is SGHTA and CDR2 FQGNSA. There are 15 residues in the CDR3. Trimming left V 0 bases short and J 5 bases short, with 14 bases between. The chain's CDR3 is CASSLARALLHEQYF. CDR3 DNA: TGTGCCAGCAGCTTAGCCAGGGCCCTTCTCCACGAGCAGTACTTC.

The CDR3 loop reads CASIAGSSTDTQYF. The CDR3 DNA follows: TGTGCCAGCATAGCGGGGTCTAGCACAGATACGCAGTATTTT. This chain links TRBV2 with TRBJ2-3; TRBD2 agrees at 8 bases. Per the germline V gene, CDR1 is SNHLY and CDR2 is FYNNEI. The J segment lost 0 bases and the V segment lost 7 bases, leaving 3 bases of the junction unmatched. The CDR3 has 14 amino acids.